The 32 T cell receptor beta chains presented below share a single source sample, sequenced in a study of cytomegalovirus exposure and HLA in healthy donors. 13 Jbeta primers and 60 Vbeta primers were used for the PCR. This table comes from immunoSEQ multiplex PCR, and its TCRdb copy is limited to in-frame clones, with some not included. The table lists roughly 110,000 clones, about 76% of them singletons. Sequenced: PBMCs. The receptors shown here come from a woman aged 40-49 years in good health and CMV-seropositive.

V usage is TRBV30 and J usage is TRBJ2-4, with 10 bases that match TRBD1. CDR3 length: 16 residues. Germline CDR1 reads GTSNPN; CDR2 reads SVGIG (reference sequence). The J segment lost 0 bases and the V segment lost 1 base, leaving 3 bases of the junction unmatched. This CDR3 reads CAWSGQGALAKNIQYF. In DNA form, the CDR3 reads TGTGCCTGGAGTGGACAGGGGGCTCTAGCCAAAAACATTCAGTACTTC.

This chain links TRBV6-6 with TRBJ1-2; perhaps TRBD1 as D (6 bases). Per germline, CDR1 MNHNY and CDR2 SVGAGI (reference sequence). This CDR3 comprises 16 residues. The V end lost 5 bases, the J end lost 3 bases, and 19 bases lay between the germline ends. The CDR3 protein is CASSQGRGGADYGYTF. For the CDR3, the DNA is TGTGCCAGCAGTCAGGGAAGGGGGGGCGCGGACTATGGCTACACCTTC.

This rearrangement joins TRBV2 to TRBJ2-3, with D perhaps matching TRBD2 (7 bases). V was pared by 6 bases and J by 2 bases, with 12 bases between. The germline V gene has CDR1 SNHLY and CDR2 FYNNEI. This CDR3 is 14 amino acids long. CDR3 amino acids: CASRRGGNTDTQYF. The DNA of the CDR3 is TGTGCCAGCAGGAGGGGGGGGAACACAGATACGCAGTATTTT.

The V gene is TRBV18, the J gene TRBJ2-2; tentative D call: TRBD2 (5 bases). The V gene lost 2 bases and the J gene lost 4 bases, with 8 bases spanning the gap. Germline V gene data show CDR1 as KGHSH and CDR2 as LQKENI. The CDR3 length is 14 residues. For the CDR3, the DNA is TGTGCCAGCTCACCAAACGGACTCACCGGGGAGCTGTTTTTT. Translation gives CASSPNGLTGELFF.

The J gene is TRBJ2-7, the V gene TRBV6-1, with 10 nucleotides matching TRBD1. Losses at the gene ends were 11 bases for V and 6 bases for J; bases not matched to a gene: 7. The CDR3 length is 12 residues. The germline V gene encodes CDR1 MNHNS and CDR2 SASEGT. This chain's CDR3 is CASWRTGGEQYF. The CDR3 nucleotides are TGTGCCTCGTGGCGGACAGGGGGCGAGCAGTACTTC.

This clone turned up a few times. The chain joins TRBV30 to TRBJ1-1; possibly TRBD1 for D (6 bases). The CDR3 is 11 residues long. Trimming removed 2 bases from V and 7 bases from J, with 8 bases in between. Germline lookup yields CDR1 GTSNPN and CDR2 SVGIG (reference sequence). The CDR3 protein is CAWSPQGEAFF. CDR3 nucleotides: TGTGCCTGGAGTCCACAGGGTGAAGCTTTCTTT.

V gene TRBV18 combines with J gene TRBJ1-4; TRBD1 matches 8 bases. Per germline, CDR1 KGHSH and CDR2 LQKENI. With V trimmed by 3 bases and J by 8 bases, 17 bases remained unmatched. The CDR3 sequence is 18 residues long. The CDR3 protein is CASSPRQGLTLREEKLFF. For the CDR3, the DNA is TGTGCCAGCTCACCTAGACAGGGGCTGACGCTCCGAGAAGAAAAACTGTTTTTT.

This clone has only a few counts. The chain combines TRBV6-5 with TRBJ2-5, with 8 positions matching TRBD1. The CDR3 is 14 amino acids. The junction had 6 bases not matched to a gene; V was cut back by 4 bases and J by 5 bases. Per the germline V gene, CDR1 is MNHEY and CDR2 is SVGAGI. In DNA form, the CDR3 reads TGTGCCAGCAGTTCAGGACAGGGAGAGGAGACCCAGTACTTC. As protein: CASSSGQGEETQYF.

The gene calls are TRBV27 and TRBJ1-6; 7 bases match TRBD1. Trimming at V came to 0 bases and at J to 7 bases, leaving 3 bases not matched to a gene. Germline lookup yields CDR1 MNHEY and CDR2 SMNVEV (reference sequence). The CDR3 runs 15 residues. The CDR3 region has the DNA TGTGCCAGCAGTTTATCCAAAGGGGGCAATTCACCCCTCCACTTT. Its protein product is CASSLSKGGNSPLHF.

J is TRBJ2-7 and V is TRBV2, with D possibly matching TRBD2 (7 bases). V lost 10 bases, J lost 1 base, and 17 bases lay in between. Germline V CDR1 and CDR2: SNHLY, FYNNEI. The CDR3 extends over 14 amino acids. The CDR3 DNA reads as TGTGCCACCAGACGGGGGGCAAGTTCCTACGAGCAGTACTTC. Translation gives CATRRGASSYEQYF. Full variable domain (rest looked up from reference TRBV2 and TRBJ2-7): EPEVTQTPSHQVTQMGQEVILRCVPISNHLYFYWYRQILGQKVEFLVSFYNNEISEKSEIFDDQFSVERPDGSNFTLKIRSTKLEDSAMYFCATRRGASSYEQYFGPGTRLTVT.

CDR3 residues: CASSPSTGQDEQYF. The CDR3 region has the DNA TGCGCCAGCAGCCCATCGACAGGCCAGGACGAGCAGTACTTC. The chain recombines TRBV4-1 with TRBJ2-7, with TRBD1 as a possible D gene (6 bases). There are 14 residues in the CDR3. Germline CDR1 reads MGHRA; CDR2 reads YSYEKL. Deletions cut 4 bases from V and 5 bases from J, with 15 bases between.

The rearrangement joins TRBV9 to TRBJ2-1, with 7 bases matching TRBD1. CDR3 length: 16 residues. V shed 4 bases, J shed 0 bases, and the junction held 7 bases outside the gene matches. Germline lookup yields CDR1 SGDLS and CDR2 YYNGEE. The DNA of the CDR3 is TGTGCCAGCAGCACCGGGACAGTGAGCTCCTACAATGAGCAGTTCTTC. It is translated as CASSTGTVSSYNEQFF.

The gene calls are TRBV5-1 and TRBJ1-4, with D unclear. V lost 2 bases and J lost 4, with 15 bases in between. Germline V gives CDR1 SGHRS, CDR2 YFSETQ. CDR3 length: 16 residues. CDR3 in amino acids: CASSFSTRQNNEKLFF. DNA for the CDR3: TGCGCCAGCAGCTTTTCGACACGGCAAAATAATGAAAAACTGTTTTTT.

Concerning this clone: Other DNA sequences in the same sample also yield this CDR3. This chain uses TRBV30 with TRBJ1-1; D remains unclear. Germline lookup yields CDR1 GTSNPN and CDR2 SVGIG (reference sequence). The CDR3 loop spans 12 amino acids. Between the trimmed V and J ends, which lost 2 bases and 1 base, there was a span of 5 bases. The CDR3 region has the DNA TGTGCCTGGAGTCCAGGGAACACTGAAGCTTTCTTT. Its protein product is CAWSPGNTEAFF.

The V gene is TRBV6-5, the J gene TRBJ1-5; 7 nucleotides agree with TRBD1. CDR1 MNHEY and CDR2 SVGAGI come from the germline V gene. With 5 bases clipped from V and 15 bases from J, the junction kept 7 bases outside the gene matches. The CDR3 runs 11 residues. CDR3 sequence (DNA): TGTGCCAGCAGTAGACAGGGCTTCCGGCATTTT. This sequence encodes CASSRQGFRHF.

The V call is TRBV2, the J call TRBJ2-5, with D possibly being TRBD2 (6 bases). CDR1 and CDR2 (germline): SNHLY, FYNNEI. The V and J ends lost 4 bases and 7 bases respectively, with 13 bases between them. The CDR3 has 13 residues. The CDR3 loop reads CASSGGVVTTQYF. The CDR3 DNA reads as TGTGCCAGCAGTGGGGGGGTAGTTACGACCCAGTACTTC.

The V gene is TRBV27, the J gene TRBJ2-3; 7 nucleotides align to TRBD1. Germline CDR1 MNHEY, CDR2 SMNVEV (reference sequence). Trimming at V came to 0 bases and at J to 4 bases, leaving 13 bases not matched to a gene. The CDR3 contains 18 residues. The CDR3 sequence: CASSLSGWGTASADTQYF. DNA for the CDR3: TGTGCCAGCAGTTTATCGGGGTGGGGGACAGCCTCTGCAGATACGCAGTATTTT.

V gene TRBV6-1 combines with J gene TRBJ1-2; D remains unclear. The CDR3 has 14 residues. CDR1 and CDR2 (germline): MNHNS, SASEGT. The ends were cut back, 7 bases at V and 3 bases at J, with 15 bases in the middle. DNA of the CDR3: TGTGCCAGCATGTCTGGGCAGGCCCACTATGGCTACACCTTC. It translates to CASMSGQAHYGYTF.

The chain has TRBV27 and TRBJ2-7, with a tentative D call TRBD2 (5 bases). The CDR3 covers 13 residues. Germline CDR1 MNHEY, CDR2 SMNVEV (reference sequence). V lost 3 bases and J lost 6, with 12 bases in between. This CDR3 reads CASSFGSRGEQYF. In DNA, the CDR3 is TGTGCCAGCAGTTTTGGGTCCCGGGGCGAGCAGTACTTC.

This clone was seen only a few times. V usage is TRBV30 and J usage is TRBJ1-1, with D unresolved. This CDR3 has 12 residues. Germline-derived CDR1 and CDR2 are GTSNPN and SVGIG (reference sequence). V was clipped by 2 bases and J by 6 bases, with 10 bases between them. The DNA for the CDR3 is TGTGCCTGGAGTTCCGGGGTTGCTGAAGCTTTCTTT. This translates into CAWSSGVAEAFF.

The J gene is TRBJ2-2, the V gene TRBV7-6; D is unresolved. Germline V gene sequence: CDR1 SGHVS, CDR2 FNYEAQ. The CDR3 has 13 residues. V shed 5 bases and J shed 3 bases, with 7 bases lying between them. The CDR3 DNA reads TGTGCCAGCAGCGTATATTACACCGGGGAGCTGTTTTTT. Translated: CASSVYYTGELFF. Full variable domain (remainder filled in from reference TRBV7-6 and TRBJ2-2): GAGVSQSPRYKVTKRGQDVALRCDPISGHVSLYWYRQALGQGPEFLTYFNYEAQQDKSGLPNDRFSAERPEGSISTLTIQRTEQRDSAMYRCASSVYYTGELFFGEGSRLTVL.

The V and J genes are TRBV2 and TRBJ1-1; D perhaps matches TRBD1 (6 bases). Per the germline V gene, CDR1 is SNHLY and CDR2 is FYNNEI. This CDR3 contains 14 residues. V lost 4 bases and J 1 base, leaving 10 bases between the germline ends. The CDR3 is CASSVSRGNTEAFF. In DNA form, the CDR3 reads TGTGCCAGCAGTGTAAGCAGGGGGAACACTGAAGCTTTCTTT.

This sequence joins TRBV29-1 and TRBJ1-1; D unresolved. Per germline, CDR1 SQVTM and CDR2 ANQGSEA. V lost 3 bases to trimming and J lost 10 bases, with 9 bases between them. This CDR3 is 10 amino acids long. The CDR3 nucleotides are TGCAGCGTTGAGGAGTTCGGAGCTTTCTTT. It encodes CSVEEFGAFF.

Comments on this clone: The junction departs from the called germline gene at one end, perhaps through a read error. The rearrangement links TRBV6-1 to TRBJ1-1; tentative D call: TRBD1 (6 bases). The CDR3 is made up of 14 amino acids. Per germline, CDR1 MNHNS and CDR2 SASEGT. The CDR3 coding sequence is TGTGCCAGCAGAGAAGGACAGCCAAACACTGAAGCTTTCTTT. It translates to CASREGQPNTEAFF.

V usage is TRBV7-2 and J usage is TRBJ2-2; TRBD2 agrees at 8 bases. J gave up 6 bases and V 6 bases, and 6 bases lay outside the gene matches. Germline V gives CDR1 SGHTA, CDR2 FQGNSA. The CDR3 contains 14 residues. CDR3 nucleotides: TGTGCCAGCAGGCAAAACGGGGGGGCCGGGGAGCTGTTTTTT. Its translation is CASRQNGGAGELFF.

The V call is TRBV9, the J call TRBJ2-5; 9 bases align to TRBD2. Germline V gene data show CDR1 as SGDLS and CDR2 as YYNGEE. Trimming cost V 2 bases and J 4 bases; bases outside gene matches: 12. The CDR3 extends over 17 amino acids. In nucleotides, the CDR3 is TGTGCCAGCAGCGTGGGCCTAGGCGGGGGGGCCTCAGAGACCCAGTACTTC. Translation: CASSVGLGGGASETQYF. The full variable domain, rest sourced from reference TRBV9 and TRBJ2-5, is DSGVTQTPKHLITATGQRVTLRCSPRSGDLSVYWYQQSLDQGLQFLIQYYNGEERAKGNILERFSAQQFPDLHSELNLSSLELGDSALYFCASSVGLGGGASETQYFGPGTRLLVL.

This chain connects TRBV6-5 to TRBJ1-5, with D maybe TRBD1 (6 bases). Germline CDR1 MNHEY, CDR2 SVGAGI. The ends were cut back, 6 bases at V and 0 bases at J, with 9 bases in the middle. This CDR3 is 14 amino acids long. The CDR3 region is CASRVGGSNQPQHF. CDR3 DNA sequence: TGTGCCAGCAGGGTAGGGGGTAGCAATCAGCCCCAGCATTTT.

V is TRBV27 and J is TRBJ1-6; D unclear. CDR3 length: 15 amino acids. Germline CDR1 reads MNHEY; CDR2 reads SMNVEV (reference sequence). Trimming removed 5 bases from V and 5 bases from J, with 13 bases in between. CDR3 nucleotide sequence: TGTGCCAGCAGTACACTGGCGGTAAATAATTCACCCCTCCACTTT. This encodes CASSTLAVNNSPLHF.

The rearrangement uses TRBV30 and TRBJ1-5, with D unresolved. Trimming cost V 2 bases and J 7 bases, with 12 bases left between them. The V gene's germline CDR1 is GTSNPN and CDR2 SVGIG (reference sequence). This CDR3 has 13 amino acids. For the CDR3, the DNA is TGTGCCTGGAGTCCCCAAGGAGTCCAGCCCCAGCATTTT. Translation: CAWSPQGVQPQHF.

The chain recombines TRBV6-5 with TRBJ2-5, with 8 bases lining up with TRBD2. Trimming cost V 5 bases and J 4 bases; bases outside gene matches: 3. This CDR3 spans 13 amino acids. Germline assignment: CDR1 MNHEY and CDR2 SVGAGI. The CDR3 here is CASSVAGTETQYF. In DNA form, the CDR3 reads TGTGCCAGCAGTGTAGCGGGGACAGAGACCCAGTACTTC.

This chain uses TRBV4-2 with TRBJ2-7, with 9 bases matching TRBD2. V was pared by 1 base and J by 3 bases, with 4 bases of the junction left unmatched. The CDR3 consists of 15 residues. Germline V CDR1 and CDR2: LGHNA, YNFKEQ. CDR3 nucleotide sequence: TGTGCCAGCAGCCAAGGGGGCGGGGGGGACTACGAGCAGTACTTC. The encoded protein is CASSQGGGGDYEQYF.

The chain employs TRBV20-1 and TRBJ1-1; no reliable D call. Germline V gene sequence: CDR1 DFQATT, CDR2 SNEGSKA (reference sequence). The CDR3 totals 11 residues. V was cut by 4 bases and J by 1 base, with 4 bases left in between. The CDR3 region has the DNA TGCAGTGCTATGAGGAACACTGAAGCTTTCTTT. Amino acids: CSAMRNTEAFF.